This TCR beta chain was retrieved from a study of T cell responses to AZD1222 COVID-19 vaccine. Study-wide results and limits: Clonal diversity was possibly underestimated; the donors were predominantly white British and more often female. Repertoire sampling occurred only after the peak T cell response. It was only six AZD1222 recipients who were seropositive at baseline.

Doses given second, at about 4 or about 12 weeks, were pooled. A word on this clone: The antigen is not known.

Sequenced by immunoSEQ multiplex PCR; TCRdb stores in-frame clones only, minus some. Here the sample spans under 150,000 clones, around 90% being singletons. Per germline, CDR1 SGHNT and CDR2 YYREEE (reference sequence). V lost 6 bases and J 6 bases, leaving 13 bases between the germline ends. The CDR3 loop spans 13 amino acids. The specimen comprised peripheral blood, sampled 28 days after the second AZD1222 dose. V gene TRBV5-4 combines with J gene TRBJ2-1; D gene unclear. The TCR sequence derives from an adult who received the AZD1222 COVID-19 vaccine. CDR3 region: CASKGSPGNEQFF. The CDR3 nucleotides are TGTGCCAGCAAGGGCAGCCCAGGCAATGAGCAGTTCTTC.